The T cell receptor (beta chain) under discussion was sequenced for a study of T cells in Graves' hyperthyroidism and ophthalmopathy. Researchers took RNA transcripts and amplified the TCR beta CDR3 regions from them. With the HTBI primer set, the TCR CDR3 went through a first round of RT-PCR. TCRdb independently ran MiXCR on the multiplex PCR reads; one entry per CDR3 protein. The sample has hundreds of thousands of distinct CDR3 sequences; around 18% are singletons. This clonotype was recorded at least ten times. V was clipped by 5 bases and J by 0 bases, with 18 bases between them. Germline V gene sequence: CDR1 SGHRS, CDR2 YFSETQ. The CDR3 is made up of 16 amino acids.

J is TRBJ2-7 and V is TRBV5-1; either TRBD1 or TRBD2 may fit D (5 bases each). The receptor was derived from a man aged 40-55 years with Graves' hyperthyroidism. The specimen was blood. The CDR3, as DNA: TGCGCCAGCAGTTTTCCCGGGACGTCGAGCTCCTACGAGCAGTACTTC. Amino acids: CASSFPGTSSSYEQYF.